This TCR beta chain was recovered during a study of Graves' ophthalmopathy and Graves' hyperthyroidism. In regard to this clonotype: Relative to the germline gene, one junction end is altered; a read error may explain this.

RNA transcripts yielded amplified TCR beta CDR3 regions. HTBI-primed RT-PCR formed the first round, and a multiplex PCR formed the second. TCRdb fed the multiplex PCR reads into MiXCR, producing one record per CDR3 protein. This repertoire shows almost 750,000 distinct CDR3 sequences, 35% to 50% found once; its top ten account for approximately 43%. Germline CDR1 reads SEHNR; CDR2 reads FQNEAQ (reference sequence). The CDR3 covers 18 residues. The chain joins TRBV7-9 to TRBJ2-7; TRBD2 agrees at 8 bases. The sequence came from an adult man with Graves' ophthalmopathy. Sequencing was done on a sample of peripheral blood. This CDR3 reads CASSQDGSAGGHSYEQYF. In DNA form, the CDR3 reads TGCGCCAGCAGCCAAGACGGGTCGGCGGGAGGTCACTCCTACGAGCAGTACTTC.